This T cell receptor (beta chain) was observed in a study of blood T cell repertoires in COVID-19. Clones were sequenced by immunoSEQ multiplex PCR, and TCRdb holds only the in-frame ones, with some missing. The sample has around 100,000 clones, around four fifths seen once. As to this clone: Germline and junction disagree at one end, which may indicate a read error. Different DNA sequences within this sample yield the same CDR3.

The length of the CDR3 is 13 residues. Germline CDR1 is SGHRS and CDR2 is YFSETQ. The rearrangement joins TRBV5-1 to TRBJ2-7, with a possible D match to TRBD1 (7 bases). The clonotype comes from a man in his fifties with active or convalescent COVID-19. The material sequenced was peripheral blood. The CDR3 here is CASSLDPSGGQYF. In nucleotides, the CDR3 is TGCGCCAGCAGCTTGGATCCCTCAGGGGGGCAGTACTTT.